These 20 T cell receptor beta chains share one sample of origin, sequenced in a study of T cells in localized non-small cell lung cancer. Sequenced by immunoSEQ multiplex PCR; TCRdb stores in-frame clones only, minus some. The sample has over 25,000 clones; around 80% are singletons. Specimen: peripheral blood, collected before any cancer treatment. The source is a male donor aged 60 or over with stage II squamous cell lung carcinoma.

The rearrangement joins TRBV6-1 to TRBJ1-6; D may be TRBD1 (5 bases). Trimming cost V 8 bases and J 9 bases, with 20 bases left between them. This CDR3 contains 15 residues. Germline V gene data show CDR1 as MNHNS and CDR2 as SASEGT. CDR3 in DNA: TGTGCCAGCCTCGAAGGTCAGGGACGCGGTTCACCCCTCCACTTT. Its translation is CASLEGQGRGSPLHF.

The rearrangement uses TRBV6-8 and TRBJ1-1; no definite D call. The V gene's germline CDR1 is MNHGY and CDR2 SAAAGT. This CDR3 region has 15 residues. The V and J ends lost 6 bases and 0 bases respectively, with 14 bases between them. The CDR3 is CASRATADLNTEAFF. The CDR3 DNA reads TGTGCCAGCAGGGCCACAGCCGATTTGAACACTGAAGCTTTCTTT.

The chain is built from TRBV9 and TRBJ2-2; no definite D call. V was pared by 0 bases and J by 2 bases, with 5 bases between. The CDR3 runs to 14 residues. Looked up from germline, CDR1 is SGDLS and CDR2 is YYNGEE. Here the CDR3 reads CASSVVGNTGELFF. Written as DNA, the CDR3 is TGTGCCAGCAGCGTAGTGGGCAACACCGGGGAGCTGTTTTTT.

The genes are TRBV9 and TRBJ2-3; D ambiguous. The length of the CDR3 is 12 residues. The V gene's germline CDR1 is SGDLS and CDR2 YYNGEE. V shed 3 bases and J shed 4 bases, with 6 bases lying between them. CDR3 nucleotides: TGTGCCAGCAGCGGGATCTCAGATACGCAGTATTTT. Protein: CASSGISDTQYF.

The gene calls are TRBV4-2 and TRBJ2-2; 12 nucleotides line up with TRBD1. The germline gives CDR1 LGHNA, CDR2 YNFKEQ. The CDR3 length is 16 residues. V gave up 2 bases and J gave up 5 bases; unmatched junction bases: 3. Here the CDR3 DNA reads TGTGCCAGCAGCCAACCGGGACAGGGGGCGACCGGGGAGCTGTTTTTT. Its protein product is CASSQPGQGATGELFF.

The chain joins TRBV6-5 to TRBJ1-1; D is unclear. The CDR3 spans 16 residues. The germline V and J ends were trimmed by 4 bases and 0 bases, with 15 bases remaining between them. Germline V gene sequence: CDR1 MNHEY, CDR2 SVGAGI. The CDR3 sequence is CASSSRVFGVNTEAFF. CDR3 coding DNA: TGTGCCAGCAGTTCCCGGGTATTCGGGGTGAACACTGAAGCTTTCTTT.

This clone appeared once. The chain has TRBV15 and TRBJ2-3, with 11 bases aligning to TRBD2. V was pared by 5 bases and J by 5 bases, with 3 bases of the junction left unmatched. The CDR3 runs to 14 residues. CDR1 is LNHNV and CDR2 is YYDKDF in the germline V gene (reference sequence). The CDR3 bases are TGTGCCACCAGCGGTGGACTAGCGGGAGATACGCAGTATTTT. This translates into CATSGGLAGDTQYF.

This chain uses TRBV7-2 with TRBJ1-2; maybe TRBD1 (5 bases). CDR1 is SGHTA and CDR2 is FQGNSA in the germline V gene. V shed 6 bases and J shed 0 bases, with 11 bases lying between them. The CDR3 runs 14 residues. In nucleotides, the CDR3 is TGTGCCAGCAGTTTTTTGACAGCTAACTATGGCTACACCTTC. Protein product: CASSFLTANYGYTF. Complete variable domain (other parts from reference TRBV7-2 and TRBJ1-2): GAGVSQSPSNKVTEKGKDVELRCDPISGHTALYWYRQSLGQGLEFLIYFQGNSAPDKSGLPSDRFSAERTGGSVSTLTIQRTQQEDSAVYLCASSFLTANYGYTFGSGTRLTVV.

CDR3 sequence reads: CASSIKASTDTQYF. The CDR3 coding sequence is TGTGCCAGTAGTATCAAGGCTAGCACAGATACGCAGTATTTT. V gene TRBV19 combines with J gene TRBJ2-3, with unresolved D. The CDR3 sequence is 14 residues long. Germline CDR1 is LNHDA and CDR2 is SQIVND (reference sequence). V shed 3 bases and J shed 0 bases, with 7 bases lying between them.

The CDR3 reads CASSSGRGKLFF. CDR3 sequence (DNA): TGCGCCAGCAGCTCGGGGAGGGGGAAACTGTTTTTT. The chain links TRBV5-1 to TRBJ1-4, with a tentative D call TRBD1 (6 bases). The CDR3 contains 12 residues. Germline values: CDR1 SGHRS, CDR2 YFSETQ. Deletions cut 3 bases from V and 11 bases from J, with 11 bases between.

This chain links TRBV30 with TRBJ2-7; D remains ambiguous. V was cut by 5 bases and J by 0 bases, with 8 bases left in between. Germline V lookup: CDR1 GTSNPN, CDR2 SVGIG (reference sequence). This CDR3 has 12 amino acids. The CDR3 here is CAWGSPSYEQYF. The CDR3 DNA reads TGTGCCTGGGGTAGTCCCTCCTACGAGCAGTACTTC.

This clone has a single count. The chain joins TRBV5-1 to TRBJ2-2; D uncertain. Germline CDR1 is SGHRS and CDR2 is YFSETQ. The CDR3 consists of 12 residues. V lost 7 bases and J lost 4, with 8 bases in between. In DNA form, the CDR3 reads TGCGCCAGCCATTGGGGCACCGGGGAGCTGTTTTTT. Its translation: CASHWGTGELFF.

The V gene is TRBV7-7, the J gene TRBJ2-7; 9 nucleotides line up with TRBD1. J lost 5 bases, V lost 3 bases, and 5 bases had no gene match. The CDR3 has 14 amino acids. Germline values: CDR1 SSHAT, CDR2 FNYEAQ (reference sequence). The CDR3 loop is CASSLGTGSHEQYF. The CDR3 coding sequence is TGTGCCAGCAGCTTGGGGACAGGGTCGCACGAGCAGTACTTC.

The chain joins TRBV9 to TRBJ2-3, with D hard to call. CDR1 and CDR2 (germline): SGDLS, YYNGEE. The CDR3 spans 14 residues. The germline V and J ends were trimmed by 0 bases and 4 bases, with 9 bases remaining between them. CDR3 amino acids: CASSVESRPDTQYF. CDR3 nucleotides: TGTGCCAGCAGCGTAGAGTCGAGGCCAGATACGCAGTATTTT.

The chain links TRBV5-5 to TRBJ1-1; D remains unclear. Germline CDR1 is SGHKS and CDR2 is YYEKEE (reference sequence). This CDR3 region has 13 residues. Deletions cut 5 bases from V and 1 base from J, with 9 bases between. CDR3 loop: CASSHRGNTEAFF. The CDR3 region has the DNA TGTGCCAGCAGTCACCGGGGGAACACTGAAGCTTTCTTT.

The V gene is TRBV7-9, the J gene TRBJ1-1; perhaps TRBD1 as D (6 bases). CDR3 length equals 15 residues. CDR1 is SEHNR and CDR2 is FQNEAQ in the germline V gene (reference sequence). V gave up 1 base and J gave up 4 bases, with 13 bases separating them. CDR3 coding DNA: TGTGCCAGCAGCTTAGAGGGGGGAATCGGCACTGAAGCTTTCTTT. Encoded protein: CASSLEGGIGTEAFF.

This chain connects TRBV10-3 to TRBJ1-6; 7 bases are a match to TRBD1. Germline CDR1 ENHRY, CDR2 SYGVKD. V dropped 3 bases and J dropped 8; count of bases not matched to a gene: 7. The CDR3 extends over 15 amino acids. The CDR3 region has the DNA TGTGCCATCAGTGACCGACAGGGCTCCCATTCACCCCTCCACTTT. Translation: CAISDRQGSHSPLHF.

V is TRBV14 and J is TRBJ1-2, with D uncertain. Between the trimmed V and J ends, which lost 1 base and 5 bases, there was a span of 8 bases. This CDR3 region has 13 residues. Germline CDR1 is SGHDN and CDR2 is FVKESK. CDR3 residues: CASSQAPLYGYTF. CDR3 bases: TGTGCCAGCAGCCAAGCACCGCTTTATGGCTACACCTTC.

This clone was counted ten times or more. The gene calls are TRBV6-5 and TRBJ2-7; D is uncertain. The CDR3 is 12 amino acids. Germline assignment: CDR1 MNHEY and CDR2 SVGAGI. V gave up 6 bases and J gave up 3 bases, with 9 bases separating them. CDR3 in amino acids: CASSPGGYEQYF. The CDR3, as DNA: TGTGCCAGCAGCCCGGGCGGCTACGAGCAGTACTTC.

V usage is TRBV2 and J usage is TRBJ1-2; no reliable D call. Germline lookup yields CDR1 SNHLY and CDR2 FYNNEI. Trimming shortened V by 7 bases and J by 0 bases, and 15 bases separated the two germline ends. The CDR3 consists of 15 residues. CDR3 sequence reads: CASNEMSRANYGYTF. The CDR3 bases are TGTGCCAGCAACGAAATGTCTCGAGCTAACTATGGCTACACCTTC.